This T cell receptor beta chain was recovered during a study of vaccination and CD4 T cells after COVID-19. Turning to the study itself: Control cultures received a CEFX pool, an HIV-1 Nef pool, or no peptide.

Of note for this clonotype: The antigen remains undetermined.

Study-level points and caveats: Median SARS-CoV-2-reactive clonotype numbers went from about 20 to 38; this increase was not significant.

Specified treatment: 10-day PBMC culture with coronavirus spike peptide pools or control peptides (ViraFEST assay). With the Oncomine TCR Beta short-read assay, DNA from cultured CD4+ T cells was sequenced. Via MiXCR, TCRdb re-called the PCR reads, giving one row per CDR3 protein. The sample has 12,000 or so distinct CDR3 sequences, 70% to 80% seen once; the top ten hold over 25%. The sequence was obtained from a human donor who had recovered from COVID-19. Sequencing was carried out using CD4+ T cells from blood, cultured in vitro.

The CDR3 reads CASSFPTGAGNSPLHF. The CDR3 DNA is TGTGCCAGCAGTTTCCCCACAGGGGCCGGTAATTCACCCCTCCACTTT. This chain uses TRBV28 with TRBJ1-6; 7 bases align to TRBD1. This CDR3 is built from 16 residues. In germline, CDR1 is MDHEN, CDR2 SYDVKM. With 3 bases clipped from V and 6 bases from J, the junction kept 8 bases outside the gene matches.